The present entry profiles one TCR beta chain with its context. Original data processing: Nucleated cell number was recorded as an estimate derived from reference gene primer amplification. Profiled with immunoSEQ multiplex PCR; TCRdb holds only in-frame clones, not every one. The V and J calls and clone size come from that table; D and trimming were worked out from the DNA. This sample has some 110,000 clones, with around four fifths found just once. The sample belongs to a study of blood T cell repertoires in COVID-19. V lost 2 bases and J lost 5; bases outside the gene matches: 7. The CDR3 has 16 amino acids. CDR1 is MNHEY, CDR2 SVGEGT, per germline.

The chain uses TRBV6-2 or TRBV6-3 and TRBJ2-2; TRBD2 matches 8 bases. The material sequenced was peripheral blood. This sequence was found in a man aged 65-85 years with acute or convalescent COVID-19. CDR3 sequence (DNA): TGTGCCAGCAGTTACCCCCAACGGGAGGGAACCGGGGAGCTGTTTTTT. Translating it yields CASSYPQREGTGELFF.